Listed below are T cell receptor beta chains from one sample, sequenced in a study of control samples from healthy donors and cancer patients. The data were produced by immunoSEQ multiplex PCR, yet TCRdb's version contains in-frame clones alone and is incomplete. The sample contains some 130,000 clones, about 92% of which appear only once. The sample comprised blood. These receptors were taken from a woman in her fifties or sixties in good health. CDR3s include the opening cysteine and the closing phenylalanine or tryptophan. The D gene is left open where the match is weak. Some rows have no size entry. The others give once, few or many, or a class for an expanded clone.

CDR3aa | CDR3nt | abundance | v_gene | d_gene | j_gene
CASSDGGSLRGEQYF | TGTGCCAGCAGCGATGGCGGGAGTCTAAGGGGGGAGCAGTACTTC | NA | TRBV9 | NA | TRBJ2-7
CASSRDRGDTEAFF | TGCGCCAGCAGCAGGGACAGGGGAGACACTGAAGCTTTCTTT | NA | TRBV5-1 | TRBD1 | TRBJ1-1
CAWGQRRADTQYF | TGTGCCTGGGGACAGCGGAGGGCAGATACGCAGTATTTT | NA | TRBV30 | NA | TRBJ2-3
CASSMTDTQYF | TGTGCCAGTAGTATGACAGATACGCAGTATTTT | NA | TRBV19 | NA | TRBJ2-3
CASSEDRRYNSPLHF | TGTGCCAGCAGTGAAGACAGGAGGTATAATTCACCCCTCCACTTT | NA | TRBV6-1 | NA | TRBJ1-6
CASSQDRRGSAKNIQYF | TGCGCCAGCAGCCAAGACCGGAGAGGGTCAGCCAAAAACATTCAGTACTTC | NA | TRBV4-1 | NA | TRBJ2-4
CASSTLRGREYEKLFF | TGTGCCAGCAGCACCCTTCGGGGTCGGGAGTATGAAAAACTGTTTTTT | NA | TRBV7-9 | NA | TRBJ1-4
CASSRGRAPPLHF | TGTGCCAGCAGCCGGGGCCGGGCTCCACCCCTCCACTTT | NA | TRBV4-2 | NA | TRBJ1-6
CASSPLSGGAPYNEQFF | TGTGCCAGCAGCCCCCTGAGCGGGGGGGCCCCCTACAATGAGCAGTTCTTC | NA | TRBV7-8 | TRBD2 | TRBJ2-1
CASSSQAGANVLTF | TGCGCCAGCAGCTCACAGGCTGGGGCCAACGTCCTGACTTTC | NA | TRBV10-1 | NA | TRBJ2-6
CASSFDEGVTQYF | TGTGCCAGCAGCTTTGACGAGGGGGTGACCCAGTACTTC | few | TRBV11-1 | NA | TRBJ2-5
CASSIARLAGVGEQFF | TGTGCCAGTAGTATAGCCCGACTAGCGGGAGTAGGTGAGCAGTTCTTC | NA | TRBV19 | TRBD2 | TRBJ2-1
CSVLTGPYEQYF | TGCAGCGTTTTGACAGGCCCCTACGAGCAGTACTTC | NA | TRBV29-1 | NA | TRBJ2-7
CAISAGGNNSPLHF | TGTGCCATCAGTGCGGGAGGAAATAATTCACCCCTCCACTTT | once | TRBV10-3 | NA | TRBJ1-6
CASSLYGTGGGNSPLHF | TGTGCCAGCAGTTTATACGGGACAGGGGGAGGTAATTCACCCCTCCACTTT | NA | TRBV27 | TRBD1 | TRBJ1-6
CASSTGTGLNEQYF | TGCGCCAGCAGCACGGGGACAGGGTTGAACGAGCAGTACTTC | NA | TRBV5-1 | TRBD1 | TRBJ2-7
CASSGQMNTEAFF | TGTGCCAGCAGTGGCCAGATGAACACTGAAGCTTTCTTT | once | TRBV2 | NA | TRBJ1-1
CASSPLAGGRDTQYF | TGTGCCAGCAGTCCGCTAGCGGGAGGGAGAGATACGCAGTATTTT | NA | TRBV28 | TRBD2 | TRBJ2-3
CASSSAATLWNSPLHF | TGTGCCAGCAGCTCCGCGGCCACTCTCTGGAATTCACCCCTCCACTTT | NA | TRBV5-5 | NA | TRBJ1-6
CASSPMEGAGGYTF | TGTGCCAGCTCACCAATGGAGGGAGCAGGAGGCTACACCTTC | NA | TRBV18 | NA | TRBJ1-2
CASSHAGGEQYF | TGCGCCAGCAGCCATGCGGGAGGCGAGCAGTACTTC | NA | TRBV4-1 | TRBD2 | TRBJ2-7
CASREQGDNTEAFF | TGCGCCAGCAGAGAGCAGGGAGATAACACTGAAGCTTTCTTT | NA | TRBV10-2 | NA | TRBJ1-1
CASGQGGNGYTF | TGTGCCTCGGGACAGGGCGGTAATGGCTACACCTTC | NA | TRBV30 | TRBD1 | TRBJ1-2
CASSLLTAVEQYF | TGTGCCAGCAGCTTATTAACCGCCGTCGAGCAGTACTTC | once | TRBV7-8 | NA | TRBJ2-7
CASSPSGAGVLGEQFF | TGTGCCAGCAGCCCCTCCGGAGCGGGAGTTTTGGGTGAGCAGTTCTTC | NA | TRBV9 | TRBD2 | TRBJ2-1
CARLTPNQPQHF | TGTGCCCGGTTGACTCCCAATCAGCCCCAGCATTTT | NA | TRBV27 | NA | TRBJ1-5
CASSNDRAKGSPLHF | TGTGCCAGCAGCAACGACAGGGCCAAAGGATCACCCCTCCACTTT | NA | TRBV5-4 | TRBD1 | TRBJ1-6
CASSLVTEAFF | TGTGCCAGCAGCTTGGTCACTGAAGCTTTCTTT | NA | TRBV7-2 | NA | TRBJ1-1
CASSPRQTPNSPLHF | TGCGCCAGCAGCCCTAGACAGACTCCAAATTCACCCCTCCACTTT | few | TRBV5-1 | NA | TRBJ1-6